This TCR beta chain was sequenced during a study of shared clonotypes between healthy human individuals. Study background: CD4 naive and CD4 memory each took three plates per donor, while CD8 naive took two and CD8 memory one. Whole-study findings and limits: The expectation was that sequencing depth would affect clonotype sharing among donors. A limitation of the genetic and exposure-history diversity represented arose from few donors. Naive subsets tended to show greater estimated richness than memory subsets.

This clone has a single count. No antigen is known for it. TCRdb's table, derived via immunoSEQ multiplex PCR, lists solely in-frame clones and lacks some. The table includes 1.6 million or so clones, around 95% detected once. The sample taken for sequencing was naive CD4+ T cells sorted from blood. Documented subset: CD45RA+ positively selected. This sequence originates from a man aged 25-45 years in good health.

CDR3 sequence (DNA): TGTGCCTGGAGTATAGCGGGACTAGCGGGAGGGCCTTCCTACGAGCAGTACTTC. Amino acid sequence: CAWSIAGLAGGPSYEQYF. V usage is TRBV30 and J usage is TRBJ2-7; 16 bases align to TRBD2. The germline V gene encodes CDR1 GTSNPN and CDR2 SVGIG (reference sequence). This CDR3 region has 18 residues. V shed 2 bases, J shed 1 base, and the junction held 8 bases outside the gene matches.